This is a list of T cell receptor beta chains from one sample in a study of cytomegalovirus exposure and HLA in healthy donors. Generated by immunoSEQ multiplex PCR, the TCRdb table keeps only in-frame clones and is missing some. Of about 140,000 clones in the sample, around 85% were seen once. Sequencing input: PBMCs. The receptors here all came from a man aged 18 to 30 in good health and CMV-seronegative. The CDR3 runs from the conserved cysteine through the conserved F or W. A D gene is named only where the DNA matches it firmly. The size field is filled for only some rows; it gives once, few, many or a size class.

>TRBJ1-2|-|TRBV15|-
CATSRDRVGGALGYTF
TGTGCCACCAGCAGAGATCGTGTGGGGGGGGCGCTTGGCTACACCTTC
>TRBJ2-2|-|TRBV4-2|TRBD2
CASSQRAGGDTGELFF
TGTGCCAGCAGCCAACGAGCGGGGGGTGACACCGGGGAGCTGTTTTTT
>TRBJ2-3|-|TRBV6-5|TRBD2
CASSWRERPDTQYF
TGTGCCAGCAGTTGGCGGGAGAGGCCAGATACGCAGTATTTT
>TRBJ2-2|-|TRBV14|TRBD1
CASSQTGETGELFF
TGTGCCAGCAGCCAAACAGGGGAAACCGGGGAGCTGTTTTTT
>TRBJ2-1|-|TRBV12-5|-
CASSGGIGDEQFF
TGTGCTAGTTCGGGCGGTATCGGGGATGAGCAGTTCTTC
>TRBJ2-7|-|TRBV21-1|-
CASSTDGTGTSSYEQYF
TGTGCCAGCAGCACGGATGGGACAGGAACCTCTTCCTACGAGCAGTACTTC
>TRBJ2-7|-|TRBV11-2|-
CASSQGRSRLYEQYF
TGTGCCAGCAGTCAGGGCAGGAGCCGCCTCTACGAGCAGTACTTC
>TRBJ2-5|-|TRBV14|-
CASSQGIPSGPQYF
TGTGCCAGCAGCCAAGGAATTCCCTCAGGTCCCCAGTACTTC
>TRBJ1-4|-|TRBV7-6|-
CASSLEGRFSNEKLFF
TGTGCCAGCAGCTTAGAGGGGCGGTTCAGTAATGAAAAACTGTTTTTT
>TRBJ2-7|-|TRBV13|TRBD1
CASSGGDRAPYEQYF
TGTGCCAGCAGCGGGGGGGACAGGGCCCCCTACGAGCAGTACTTC
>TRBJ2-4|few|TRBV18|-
CASSPPQVGAKNIQYF
TGTGCCAGCTCACCACCCCAGGTGGGAGCCAAAAACATTCAGTACTTC
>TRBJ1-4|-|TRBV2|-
CASMAAAATNEKLFF
TGTGCCAGCATGGCGGCGGCTGCAACTAATGAAAAACTGTTTTTT
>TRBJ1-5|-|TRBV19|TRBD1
CASSTTGPNQPQHF
TGTGCCAGTAGTACGACAGGGCCAAATCAGCCCCAGCATTTT
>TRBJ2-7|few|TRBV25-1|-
CASSDGREESYEQYF
TGTGCCAGCAGTGATGGCAGGGAGGAATCCTACGAGCAGTACTTC
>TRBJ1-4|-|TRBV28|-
CASSLSGAGRQNEKLFF
TGTGCCAGCAGTTTATCTGGGGCCGGGCGGCAGAATGAAAAACTGTTTTTT
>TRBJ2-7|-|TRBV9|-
CASSVGSYVLYEQYF
TGTGCCAGCAGCGTTGGTTCCTACGTCCTCTACGAGCAGTACTTC
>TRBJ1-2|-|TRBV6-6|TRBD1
CASSYPDRVDGYTF
TGTGCCAGCAGTTACCCCGACAGGGTCGATGGCTACACCTTC
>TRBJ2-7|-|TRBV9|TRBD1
CASSGRTGVDEQYF
TGTGCCAGCAGCGGACGGACAGGAGTCGACGAGCAGTACTTC
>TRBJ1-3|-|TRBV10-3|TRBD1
CAISPGTGAGRGNTIYF
TGTGCCATCAGTCCCGGGACAGGGGCCGGCAGGGGAAACACCATATATTTT
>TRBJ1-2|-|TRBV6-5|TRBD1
CASSYRGTGRYGYTF
TGTGCCAGCAGTTACCGAGGGACAGGGCGATATGGCTACACCTTC
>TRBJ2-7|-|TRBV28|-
CASKRREIYEQYF
TGTGCCAGCAAGCGGAGGGAAATCTACGAGCAGTACTTC
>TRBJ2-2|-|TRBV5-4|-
CASSLAGGIGYTGELFF
TGTGCCAGCAGCTTGGCCGGAGGGATTGGGTACACCGGGGAGCTGTTTTTT
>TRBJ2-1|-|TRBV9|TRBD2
CASSVGLAGYNEQFF
TGTGCCAGCAGCGTAGGTCTAGCGGGGTACAATGAGCAGTTCTTC
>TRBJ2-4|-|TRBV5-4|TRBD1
CASSLRQGVDKNIQYF
TGTGCCAGCAGCTTGCGACAGGGAGTGGACAAAAACATTCAGTACTTC
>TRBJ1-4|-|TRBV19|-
CASSPQPGKLFF
TGTGCCAGTAGTCCTCAACCAGGAAAACTGTTTTTT
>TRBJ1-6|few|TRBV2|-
CASSETPDSPLHF
TGTGCCAGCAGTGAAACGCCAGATTCACCCCTCCACTTT
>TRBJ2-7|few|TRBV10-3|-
CAISEPAGTYEQYF
TGTGCCATCAGTGAGCCAGCGGGTACCTACGAGCAGTACTTC
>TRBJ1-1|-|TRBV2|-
CASSEARGVNTEAFF
TGTGCCAGCAGTGAAGCTAGGGGCGTCAACACTGAAGCTTTCTTT
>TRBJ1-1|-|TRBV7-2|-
CASSPRQAGLTEAFF
TGTGCCAGCAGCCCAAGACAGGCCGGGTTGACTGAAGCTTTCTTT
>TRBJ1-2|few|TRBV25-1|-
CASAGGRYGYTF
TGTGCCAGCGCTGGAGGACGGTATGGCTACACCTTC
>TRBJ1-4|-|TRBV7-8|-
CASSRGATNEKLFF
TGTGCCAGCAGCCGGGGGGCAACTAATGAAAAACTGTTTTTT
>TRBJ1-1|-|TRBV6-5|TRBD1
CASRTRYRGIFEAFF
TGTGCCAGCAGAACCCGTTACAGGGGGATCTTTGAAGCTTTCTTT